The source of this T cell receptor beta chain is a study of CD8 T cells in Susac syndrome. The CDR3 runs 12 residues. V lost 3 bases, J lost 5 bases, and 7 bases lay in between. Reverse transcription of about 0.45 to 1 ug RNA was carried out with random hexamers. immunoSEQ multiplex PCR amplified TCR beta CDR3 across 54 Vbeta, 13 Jbeta. TCRdb redid the calling of the immunoSEQ multiplex PCR reads with MiXCR, one entry per CDR3 protein. Here the sample spans about 400,000 distinct CDR3 sequences, approximately 89% being singletons. Patients with stable or active relapsing-remitting disease, all of them treatment-naive, made up the multiple sclerosis controls. Negative magnetic isolation gave CD8+ and CD4+ cells; FACS enriched CD8+ TEMRA.

The V and J genes are TRBV12-3 or TRBV12-4 and TRBJ1-1, with D unclear. The sequence was collected from a human donor with multiple sclerosis. Sequenced: CD8+ T cells from PBMCs. The CDR3 DNA follows: TGTGCCAGCAGTTTTTCTCAGACTGAAGCTTTCTTT. Amino acids: CASSFSQTEAFF.